The 8 T cell receptor beta chains given below trace back to one sample, sequenced in a study of tumor-infiltrating lymphocytes in localized non-small cell lung cancer. Assay: immunoSEQ multiplex PCR; the TCRdb copy retains only in-frame clones and omits some. The profile shows about 9,300 clones, roughly 76% of them singletons. Sequencing input: uninvolved lung tissue not adjacent to the tumor. Receptors originate from a human donor with non-small cell lung cancer.

By its share, this clone is medium-sized (0.01 to 0.1%). The CDR3 loop is CASSPNSGYHQPQHF. The DNA for the CDR3 is TGTGCCAGCAGTCCGAACTCGGGGTATCATCAGCCCCAGCATTTT. This chain uses TRBV6-5 with TRBJ1-5; D is unclear. V lost 5 bases to trimming and J lost 5 bases, with 16 bases between them. In germline, CDR1 is MNHEY, CDR2 SVGAGI. The CDR3 has 15 amino acids.

This chain links TRBV2 with TRBJ2-1, with TRBD2 matching 8 bases. This CDR3 contains 15 residues. Trimming took 4 bases from V and 3 from J; bases not matched to a gene: 5. CDR1 and CDR2 (germline): SNHLY, FYNNEI. In DNA form, the CDR3 reads TGTGCCAGCAGTGTATTTACTAGCGGCTACAATGAGCAGTTCTTC. Its translation: CASSVFTSGYNEQFF.

J is TRBJ2-7 and V is TRBV4-3; D gene unclear. Germline assignment: CDR1 LGHNA and CDR2 YSLEER. There are 13 residues in the CDR3. The V end lost 0 bases, the J end lost 2 bases, and 5 bases lay between the germline ends. The CDR3 reads CASSQDETYEQYF. The DNA of the CDR3 is TGCGCCAGCAGCCAAGACGAGACCTACGAGCAGTACTTC.

Points on this clone: The junction departs from the called germline gene at one end, perhaps through a read error. The chain recombines TRBV27 with TRBJ1-2, with a possible D match to TRBD1 (5 bases). The germline V gene encodes CDR1 MNHEY and CDR2 SMNVEV (reference sequence). The CDR3 totals 15 residues. The CDR3 bases are TGTGCCACCAGTTTTAATGGGGACGGAGGATATGGCTACACCTTC. As protein: CATSFNGDGGYGYTF.

V usage is TRBV4-1 and J usage is TRBJ2-5; D not resolved. Germline CDR1 and CDR2: MGHRA and YSYEKL. The CDR3 is made up of 13 amino acids. Deletions cut 4 bases from V and 2 bases from J, with 8 bases between. The CDR3 DNA is TGCGCCAGCAGCCTACGTAGACAAGAGACCCAGTACTTC. The encoded protein is CASSLRRQETQYF.

In regard to this clone: One end of the junction is discordant with germline, which a read error may explain. V gene TRBV28 combines with J gene TRBJ1-2, with a tentative D call TRBD1 (6 bases). The CDR3 spans 12 residues. From germline, CDR1 is MDHEN and CDR2 SYDVKM. The CDR3 loop is CASSFTGRGSGF. CDR3 coding DNA: TGTGCCAGCAGTTTCACAGGGAGGGGCTCTGGCTTC.

This clone was recorded a few times. The genes are TRBV4-3 and TRBJ1-4; 7 nucleotides align to TRBD1. CDR3 length equals 15 residues. Unmatched junction bases numbered 5, after V lost 0 bases and J lost 7 bases. Per germline, CDR1 LGHNA and CDR2 YSLEER. The CDR3 region has the DNA TGCGCCAGCAGCCAAGATTCAGGGGGAATTGAAAAACTGTTTTTT. The encoded protein is CASSQDSGGIEKLFF.

The table lists this clone with a few counts. The V call is TRBV7-8, the J call TRBJ1-1; D not certain. The CDR3 consists of 15 residues. The germline gives CDR1 SGHVS, CDR2 FQNEAQ. V lost 5 bases, J lost 1 base, and 14 bases lay in between. The CDR3 is CASSARVQGNTEAFF. The CDR3 coding sequence is TGTGCCAGCAGCGCCCGGGTCCAAGGGAACACTGAAGCTTTCTTT.